The TCR beta chain described here comes from a study of CD8 T cells in ankylosing spondylitis. Findings and caveats of the study: What appeared characteristic of ankylosing spondylitis blood was a TCR beta motif of fewer than ten highly homologous variants. Matched ankylosing spondylitis synovial fluid reportedly contained a significantly enriched population of disease-linked clones.

The CDR3 is 12 amino acids. The germline gives CDR1 MGHDK, CDR2 SYGVNS. V lost 5 bases, J lost 7 bases, and 12 bases lay in between. Making use of molecular barcodes, quantitative 5'-RACE generated TCR beta libraries. TCRdb re-derived calls from the 5' RACE reads in MiXCR, one entry per CDR3 protein. The repertoire has 150,000 to 250,000 distinct CDR3 sequences, more than 10% of them found once; the top ten carry 16%. In regard to this clonotype: Its matching antigen is unknown.

This sequence originates from a male donor with ankylosing spondylitis or in good health (not recorded which). The chain uses TRBV25-1 and TRBJ2-7; weak D call: TRBD1 (5 bases). Sample: blood, either unsorted or a sorted T cell fraction (not recorded which). CDR3 sequence: CASSIRVGEQYF. In nucleotides, the CDR3 is TGTGCCAGCAGTATCAGGGTGGGGGAGCAGTACTTC.